This entry is about one TCR beta chain. Those enrolled in Seattle joined during active infection and were followed longitudinally afterward. This entry comes from a study of blood T cell repertoires in COVID-19. As handled by the study authors: The assay estimated nucleated cells by amplifying reference gene primers. Clones were sequenced by immunoSEQ multiplex PCR, and TCRdb holds only the in-frame ones, with some missing. From that table come the V and J calls and clone size; the DNA was used to work out D and trimming. The table lists approximately 350,000 clones, 65% to 90% of them singletons. This CDR3 contains 15 residues. V dropped 0 bases and J dropped 2; count of bases not matched to a gene: 3. Germline CDR1 is SEHNR and CDR2 is FQNEAQ (reference sequence).

This TCR was sampled from an older woman with COVID-19, enrolled during active disease. The V call is TRBV7-9, the J call TRBJ1-1; 7 bases align to TRBD1. The sample taken for sequencing was peripheral blood. The CDR3 here is CASSLADRFNTEAFF. The CDR3 DNA sequence: TGTGCCAGCAGCTTAGCGGACAGGTTTAACACTGAAGCTTTCTTT.